The 21 T cell receptor beta chains reported below all come from one sample, sequenced in a study of cytomegalovirus exposure and HLA in healthy donors. The PCR ran on 60 Vbeta and 13 Jbeta primers. Assay used: immunoSEQ multiplex PCR; TCRdb lists only in-frame clones, some missing. Among 150,000 to 200,000 clones listed, about 79% were seen once. Sequencing was carried out using PBMCs. The receptors stem from a woman aged 45 to 65 in good health and CMV-seronegative.

The V call is TRBV18, the J call TRBJ1-5; perhaps TRBD1 as D (6 bases). Germline assignment: CDR1 KGHSH and CDR2 LQKENI. Trimming removed 2 bases at V and 2 bases at J, with 13 bases between. The CDR3 runs to 16 residues. CDR3 sequence: CASSPLMAGGNQPQHF. The CDR3 DNA is TGTGCCAGCTCACCATTGATGGCAGGGGGCAATCAGCCCCAGCATTTT.

The chain combines TRBV5-6 with TRBJ2-7; 8 nucleotides align to TRBD1. Losses at the gene ends were 4 bases for V and 2 bases for J; bases not matched to a gene: 14. The CDR3 is 17 amino acids. Germline loops: CDR1 SGHDT, CDR2 YYEEEE. The CDR3: CASSTRTGITLPYEQYF. In DNA, the CDR3 is TGTGCCAGCAGCACCAGGACAGGGATAACTTTACCCTACGAGCAGTACTTC.

This rearrangement joins TRBV28 to TRBJ1-5, with D possibly being TRBD1 (6 bases). The CDR3 sequence is 15 residues long. Germline-derived CDR1 and CDR2 are MDHEN and SYDVKM. V was clipped by 9 bases and J by 2 bases, with 17 bases between them. The CDR3 DNA reads TGTGCCAGTATTGAGGGGGTGGGGGGCAATCAGCCCCAGCATTTT. This gives the protein CASIEGVGGNQPQHF.

This clone was observed a handful of times. The rearrangement uses TRBV18 and TRBJ2-7; TRBD1 aligns across 8 bases. The CDR3 is 14 amino acids. V trimming: 4 bases; J trimming: 6 bases; junction bases outside the gene matches: 8. The germline gives CDR1 KGHSH, CDR2 LQKENI. CDR3 sequence reads: CASSLQGAQGEQYF. The CDR3 DNA is TGTGCCAGCTCACTCCAGGGGGCCCAGGGCGAGCAGTACTTC.

A few counts support this clone. The CDR3 region has the DNA TGCGCCAGCAGCCCCCCCCGGTCGGACAGATCGGGTGGCTACACCTTC. Amino acids: CASSPPRSDRSGGYTF. The rearrangement joins TRBV4-3 to TRBJ1-2; tentative D call: TRBD1 (6 bases). Germline assignment: CDR1 LGHNA and CDR2 YSLEER. The CDR3 consists of 16 residues. Trimming stripped 4 bases from V and 7 bases from J, with 22 bases between.

The chain carries TRBV28 and TRBJ1-2; 8 positions agree with TRBD1. CDR3 length: 15 residues. Trimming cost V 4 bases and J 3 bases; bases outside gene matches: 7. Germline V gene data show CDR1 as MDHEN and CDR2 as SYDVKM. The CDR3 region has the DNA TGTGCCAGCAGTTCGCTTTACAGGGGGGACTATGGCTACACCTTC. Residues: CASSSLYRGDYGYTF.

The gene calls are TRBV13 and TRBJ2-2; D call uncertain. Germline V gene lookup returns CDR1 PRHDT and CDR2 FYEKMQ (reference sequence). Trimming took off 5 bases at V and 7 bases at J, with 5 bases between the two ends. CDR3 length: 11 residues. The CDR3 protein is CASSLLGELFF. CDR3 sequence (DNA): TGTGCCAGCAGCCTCCTCGGGGAGCTGTTTTTT.

This clone turned up a few times. The V call is TRBV4-3, the J call TRBJ1-1; the D gene is possibly TRBD1 (6 bases). This CDR3 is built from 14 residues. V was cut by 3 bases and J by 4 bases, with 12 bases left in between. Germline lookup yields CDR1 LGHNA and CDR2 YSLEER. CDR3 sequence reads: CASSQPGHLTEAFF. For the CDR3, the DNA is TGCGCCAGCAGCCAGCCGGGACATCTCACTGAAGCTTTCTTT.

With regard to this clone: The sample has other DNA sequences that encode this CDR3 too. The V call is TRBV6-5, the J call TRBJ1-5, with D possibly being TRBD1 (5 bases). CDR1 MNHEY and CDR2 SVGAGI come from the germline V gene. The ends were cut back, 0 bases at V and 11 bases at J, with 11 bases in the middle. The CDR3 length is 13 residues. CDR3 nucleotide sequence: TGTGCCAGCAGTTACTCAGAGAAAGGGGCCCAGCATTTT. Translating gives CASSYSEKGAQHF.

The genes are TRBV18 and TRBJ2-5; 11 bases are a match to TRBD2. The J call may be in error: the DNA end matches TRBJ2-7 better. There are 16 residues in the CDR3. From germline, CDR1 is KGHSH and CDR2 LQKENI. In DNA form, the CDR3 reads TGTGCCAGCTCACCACGTGGGACTAGCGGCTCCTACGAGCAGTACTTC. Amino acids: CASSPRGTSGSYEQYF.

The rearrangement joins TRBV29-1 to TRBJ2-1, with 7 bases identical to TRBD1. V shed 6 bases and J 5 bases; nucleotides not matched to a gene: 7. Germline V gene lookup returns CDR1 SQVTM and CDR2 ANQGSEA. CDR3 length: 13 amino acids. CDR3 residues: CSVRQGGNNEQFF. DNA of the CDR3: TGCAGCGTAAGACAGGGTGGGAACAATGAGCAGTTCTTC.

This rearrangement joins TRBV5-1 to TRBJ1-2, with D possibly being TRBD1 (6 bases). The V gene lost 4 bases and the J gene lost 4 bases, with 11 bases spanning the gap. This CDR3 spans 13 amino acids. CDR1 and CDR2 from the germline V gene are SGHRS and YFSETQ. CDR3 in DNA: TGCGCCAGCAGCCTGGACAGTGCCTATGGCTACACCTTC. Translated, it gives CASSLDSAYGYTF.

The V call is TRBV12-5, the J call TRBJ2-1; D unclear. Germline V lookup: CDR1 LGHNT, CDR2 FRNRAP. The CDR3 loop spans 12 amino acids. The ends were cut back, 6 bases at V and 6 bases at J, with 9 bases in the middle. CDR3 bases: TGTGCTAGTGGCATCCGGTTCAATGAGCAGTTCTTC. This sequence encodes CASGIRFNEQFF. Looking up the rest from reference TRBV12-5 and TRBJ2-1 gives the full variable domain: DARVTQTPRHKVTEMGQEVTMRCQPILGHNTVFWYRQTMMQGLELLAYFRNRAPLDDSGMPKDRFSAEMPDATLATLKIQPSEPRDSAVYFCASGIRFNEQFFGPGTRLTVL.

This chain uses TRBV5-1 with TRBJ1-1; D ambiguous. Germline values: CDR1 SGHRS, CDR2 YFSETQ. V lost 3 bases, J lost 3 bases, and 12 bases lay in between. The CDR3 sequence is 14 residues long. CDR3 protein: CASSYQDLDTEAFF. Written as DNA, the CDR3 is TGCGCCAGCAGCTACCAGGATTTGGACACTGAAGCTTTCTTT.

The sample holds a few counts of this clone. A clone one base away is much larger, so this may be a read error. Other DNA sequences from this sample encode an identical CDR3 as well. The chain recombines TRBV6-5 with TRBJ1-6, with 9 bases that match TRBD1. The CDR3 sequence is 15 residues long. CDR1 and CDR2 (germline): MNHEY, SVGAGI. The CDR3 reads CASSYGGQGNSPLHF. For the CDR3, the DNA is TGTGCCAGCAGTTACGGAGGACAGGGGAATTCCCCCCTCCACTTT.

The table lists this clone with a few counts. J is TRBJ1-2 and V is TRBV16; D unresolved. V was pared by 0 bases and J by 0 bases, with 5 bases between. This CDR3 comprises 14 residues. Germline V gene data show CDR1 as KGHSY and CDR2 as FQNENV. The CDR3 loop reads CASSQSSANYGYTF. Here the CDR3 DNA reads TGTGCCAGCAGCCAATCGTCAGCTAACTATGGCTACACCTTC.

Only a few counts were recorded for this clone. The CDR3 sequence: CASSLVDRDLSELFF. CDR3 nucleotide sequence: TGCGCCAGCAGCTTGGTCGACAGGGATTTGTCTGAACTGTTTTTT. The chain carries TRBV5-1 and TRBJ1-4, with TRBD1 matching over 7 bases. Germline V gene data show CDR1 as SGHRS and CDR2 as YFSETQ. The V and J ends lost 0 bases and 12 bases, in that order; junction bases with no gene match: 11. This CDR3 has 15 amino acids.

V is TRBV7-2 and J is TRBJ2-5; D might be TRBD1 (6 bases). Germline CDR1 SGHTA, CDR2 FQGNSA. V lost 3 bases to trimming and J lost 7 bases, with 21 bases between them. The CDR3 length is 16 residues. As DNA, the CDR3 is TGTGCCAGCAGCTTTCTTACATCAGGGGTACGGGGGACCCAGTACTTC. It yields the protein CASSFLTSGVRGTQYF.

The V call is TRBV11-3, the J call TRBJ2-7, with TRBD2 as a possible D gene (7 bases). CDR3 length equals 15 residues. Trimming cost V 1 base and J 2 bases, with 12 bases left between them. Germline V gene sequence: CDR1 SGHNT, CDR2 YENEEA. In nucleotides, the CDR3 is TGTGCCAGCAGCTTAGGATGGGGGGGGCCCTACGAGCAGTACTTC. This encodes CASSLGWGGPYEQYF.

The chain carries TRBV19 and TRBJ2-7, with 10 bases that match TRBD1. Trimming cost V 5 bases and J 4 bases; bases outside gene matches: 5. This CDR3 spans 14 amino acids. Germline values: CDR1 LNHDA, CDR2 SQIVND (reference sequence). The DNA for the CDR3 is TGTGCCAGTAGTGCCGGGACAGGGGTTTACGAGCAGTACTTC. Residues: CASSAGTGVYEQYF.

This chain links TRBV29-1 with TRBJ2-1, with D possibly being TRBD1 (6 bases). The germline CDR1 and CDR2 sequences are SQVTM and ANQGSEA. V lost 3 bases to trimming and J lost 10 bases, with 16 bases between them. The CDR3 has 13 amino acids. CDR3 DNA sequence: TGCAGCGTTGACAGGGACATTGTGGGGGAGCAGTTCTTC. Translating it yields CSVDRDIVGEQFF.